Listed below are T cell receptor beta chains from one sample, sequenced in a study of blood T cell repertoires in COVID-19. The method was immunoSEQ multiplex PCR; TCRdb's version includes in-frame clones alone and lacks a portion of them. The table has some 60,000 clones, approximately 92% seen once; the top ten hold 2% to 2.5%. Input material: peripheral blood. Receptors originate from a man in his 60s with acute or convalescent COVID-19. The conserved cysteine and the conserved F or W are not part of the CDR3 here. The D gene is left open where the match is weak. Only some rows state a clone size, as once, few, many or a class for expanded clones.

>TRBD1|-|14|TRBV19
ASSIDRDRATDTQY
>TRBD1|-|14|TRBV28
ASSPQGAQGYTEAF
>TRBD2|once|14|TRBV4-2
ASSQKLAGGGDTQY
>TRBD2|-|14|TRBV4-2
ASSHPTSGGSYEQY
>-|-|12|TRBV6-5
ASSLGTNNSPLH
>TRBD1|-|13|TRBV3-1/TRBV3-2
ASSQGVRGDQPQH
>-|-|11|TRBV12-3/TRBV12-4
ASRGNAGNTIY
>TRBD2|-|13|TRBV4-3
ASSTHSGSSYEQY
>TRBD2|-|13|TRBV6-2/TRBV6-3
ASSKSERGPYEQY
>TRBD1|-|10|TRBV30
AWSTTGYGYT
>TRBD1|once|13|TRBV6-5
ASSPDRALYNEQF
>-|-|13|TRBV7-2
ASSFLPDRIYEQY
>-|-|13|TRBV28
ASSLVSGPNYGYT
>-|-|14|TRBV7-8
ASSLVSGSSTDTQY
>-|-|12|TRBV19
ASRFSRGTDTQY
>TRBD2|-|13|TRBV6-2/TRBV6-3
ASSALAGAGTEQY
>-|-|11|TRBV12-3/TRBV12-4
ASSLDSPYEQY
>-|-|12|TRBV19
ASSIGPAQETQY
>TRBD2|-|14|TRBV27
ASSSRLAGEVETQY
>-|-|13|TRBV29-1
SVRSVGRGTGELF
>-|-|13|TRBV11-3
ASSLVGLYYNEQF
>TRBD1|-|12|TRBV18
ASSPDRDRDEAF
>TRBD1|-|13|TRBV9
ASSEGQAPSYEQY
>TRBD2|-|14|TRBV28
ASSSPGTNRAGELF
>-|once|12|TRBV28
ARRGGEDTGELF
>TRBD1|-|17|TRBV7-9
ASSLAGQGPTVSNYGYT
>TRBD1|-|13|TRBV18
ASSPRGDRVDEQY
>TRBD1|-|12|TRBV6-5
ASRPNRGDQPQH
>-|-|14|TRBV5-1
ASSFGDSTSYYGYT